This TCR beta chain was sequenced for a study of blood T cell repertoires in COVID-19. Whole-study context: The cDNA or gDNA used as material had been derived from T cells, B-cell-depleted T cells, or PBMCs.

Germline-derived CDR1 and CDR2 are SGHVS and FNYEAQ. V shed 2 bases and J 8 bases; nucleotides not matched to a gene: 12. This CDR3 has 17 residues. In the source study's methods: It was from reference gene primer amplification that nucleated cell counts were estimated. The protocol was immunoSEQ multiplex PCR, while the TCRdb copy is restricted to in-frame clones and leaves out a portion. From that table come the V and J calls and clone size; the DNA was used to work out D and trimming. The table lists fewer than 400,000 clones, approximately 84% of them singletons. Donors were grouped by their self-reported clinical history. Donors of Cohort 3 who recovered were those that had two negative PCRs, clearance, or symptom resolution.

The V gene is TRBV7-6, the J gene TRBJ1-2, with 12 nucleotides matching TRBD1. This TCR was sampled from a man aged 25 to 40 who had recovered from COVID-19. The specimen was PBMCs or T cells enriched from blood (not recorded which). CDR3 sequence (DNA): TGTGCCAGCAGCTTAATAATCCGGGACAGGGGGCAAGGGGGCTACACCTTC. This codes for CASSLIIRDRGQGGYTF.